Below, one T cell receptor beta chain is given with its context. Its specificity is not known. This CDR3 has 15 amino acids. Germline CDR1 MNHEY, CDR2 SMNVEV (reference sequence). V was shortened by 5 bases and J by 3 bases, with 17 bases between the two germline ends. This entry comes from a study of T-cell memory formation after mild COVID-19. Across the whole study: The study found TCR clusters largely donor specific. Study conclusions and caveats: Cross-reactive memory apparently joined, as some responding clones appeared in pre-infection memory.

Using constant-segment primers, 5'RACE produced TCR alpha and TCR beta cDNA libraries carrying sample barcodes and UMIs. Each CDR3 protein gets one entry after TCRdb re-called the 5' RACE reads with MiXCR. The data contain about 270,000 distinct CDR3 sequences, roughly 18% of them seen just once; the ten biggest clones take up more than 20%. This clonotype was obtained from a man aged 18 to 29 who had mild COVID-19 (a few samples of this study predate the infection). Cell type and time point are not known. The chain joins TRBV27 to TRBJ2-7, with D perhaps assigned TRBD1 or TRBD2 (7 bases each). Sequencing used PBMCs or a T cell subset sorted from them (not recorded which). The CDR3 DNA sequence: TGTGCCAGCAGTCCTCTGGGGAGGGGGCTCTACGAGCAGTACTTC. Amino acids: CASSPLGRGLYEQYF.